This T cell receptor (beta chain) stems from a study of blood T cell repertoires in COVID-19. At the level of the study: Both acute and convalescent COVID-19 samples were obtained from the United States, Italy and Spain. The cDNA or gDNA used as material had been derived from T cells, B-cell-depleted T cells, or PBMCs.

CDR3 length: 15 residues. After removal of 6 bases from V and 4 bases from J, the junction contained 11 bases not matched to a gene. The V gene's germline CDR1 is SQVTM and CDR2 ANQGSEA. The protocol was immunoSEQ multiplex PCR, while the TCRdb copy is restricted to in-frame clones and leaves out a portion. The repertoire holds about 66,000 clones, with about 86% as singletons. Sequences were obtained from peripheral blood. The J gene is TRBJ1-1, the V gene TRBV29-1; 10 bases align to TRBD1. This TCR was recovered from a man between 50 and 59 years old with active COVID-19. The CDR3 DNA follows: TGCAGCGTGCCCCCGACAGGGGGCCGGGGCACTGAAGCTTTCTTT. Translation gives CSVPPTGGRGTEAFF. Full variable domain (remainder filled in from reference TRBV29-1 and TRBJ1-1): SAVISQKPSRDICQRGTSLTIQCQVDSQVTMMFWYRQQPGQSLTLIATANQGSEATYESGFVIDKFPISRPNLTFSTLTVSNMSPEDSSIYLCSVPPTGGRGTEAFFGQGTRLTVV.